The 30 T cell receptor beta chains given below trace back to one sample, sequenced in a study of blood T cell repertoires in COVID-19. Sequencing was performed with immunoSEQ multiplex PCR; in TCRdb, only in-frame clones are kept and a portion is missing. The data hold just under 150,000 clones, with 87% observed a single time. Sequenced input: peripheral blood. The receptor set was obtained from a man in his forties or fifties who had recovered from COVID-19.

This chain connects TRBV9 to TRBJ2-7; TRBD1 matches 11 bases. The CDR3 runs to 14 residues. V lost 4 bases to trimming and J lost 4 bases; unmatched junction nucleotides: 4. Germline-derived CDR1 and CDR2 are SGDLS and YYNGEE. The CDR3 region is CASSPGQGGYEQYF. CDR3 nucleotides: TGTGCCAGCAGCCCGGGACAGGGGGGGTACGAGCAGTACTTC.

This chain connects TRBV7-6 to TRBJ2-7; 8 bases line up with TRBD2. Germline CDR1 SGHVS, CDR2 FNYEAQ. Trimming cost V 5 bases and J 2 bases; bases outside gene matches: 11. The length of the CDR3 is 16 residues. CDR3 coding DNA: TGTGCCAGCAGCCCGGGGAGGAGCGGGGGTCCCTACGAGCAGTACTTC. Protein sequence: CASSPGRSGGPYEQYF.

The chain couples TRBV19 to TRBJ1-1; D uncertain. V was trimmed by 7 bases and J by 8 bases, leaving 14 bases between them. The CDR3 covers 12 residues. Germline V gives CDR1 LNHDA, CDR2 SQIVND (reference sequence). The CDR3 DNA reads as TGTGCCAGTACTCGAGCGACCTGGGAAGCTTTCTTT. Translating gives CASTRATWEAFF.

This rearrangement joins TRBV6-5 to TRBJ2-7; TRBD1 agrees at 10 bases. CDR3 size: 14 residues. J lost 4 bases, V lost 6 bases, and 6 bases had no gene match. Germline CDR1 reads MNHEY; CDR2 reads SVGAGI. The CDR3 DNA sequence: TGTGCCAGCAGCCCCGGGACAGGGGTGTACGAGCAGTACTTC. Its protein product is CASSPGTGVYEQYF.

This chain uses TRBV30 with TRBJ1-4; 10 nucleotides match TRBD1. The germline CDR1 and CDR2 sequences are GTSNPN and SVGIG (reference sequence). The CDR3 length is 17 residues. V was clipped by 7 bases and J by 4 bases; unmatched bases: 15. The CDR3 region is CASTGTGAADYNEKLFF. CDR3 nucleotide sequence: TGTGCCTCAACCGGGACAGGGGCCGCCGATTATAATGAAAAACTGTTTTTT.

CDR3 nucleotide sequence: TGTGCCAGCAGTTTATCCCCAGGGCACGGGTATGGCTACACCTTC. Translating it yields CASSLSPGHGYGYTF. The V call is TRBV27, the J call TRBJ1-2, with D possibly matching TRBD1 (5 bases). The germline V gene has CDR1 MNHEY and CDR2 SMNVEV (reference sequence). CDR3 length: 15 amino acids. Trimming stripped 0 bases from V and 5 bases from J, with 13 bases between.

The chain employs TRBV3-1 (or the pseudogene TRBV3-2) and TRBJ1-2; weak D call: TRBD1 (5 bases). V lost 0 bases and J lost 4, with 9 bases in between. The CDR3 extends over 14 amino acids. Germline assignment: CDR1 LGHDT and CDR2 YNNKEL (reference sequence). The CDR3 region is CASSQEQALYGYTF. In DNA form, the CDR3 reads TGTGCCAGCAGCCAAGAACAGGCCCTCTATGGCTACACCTTC.

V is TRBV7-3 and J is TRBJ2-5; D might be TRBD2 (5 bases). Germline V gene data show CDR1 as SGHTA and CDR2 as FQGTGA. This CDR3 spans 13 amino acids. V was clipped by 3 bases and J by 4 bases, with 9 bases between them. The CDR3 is CASSFGLAETQYF. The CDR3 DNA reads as TGTGCCAGCAGCTTCGGGCTAGCAGAGACCCAGTACTTC.

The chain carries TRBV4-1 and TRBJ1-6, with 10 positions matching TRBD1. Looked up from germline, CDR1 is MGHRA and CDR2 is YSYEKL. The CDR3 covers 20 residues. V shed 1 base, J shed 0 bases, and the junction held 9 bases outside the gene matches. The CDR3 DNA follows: TGCGCCAGCAGCCAAGCTCCGGGACAGGGGCTCAGCTCCTATAATTCACCCCTCCACTTT. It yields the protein CASSQAPGQGLSSYNSPLHF.

The CDR3 coding sequence is TGTGCCAGCAGCTTGAGGGTAACGGGGTCTTGGAATGAGCAGTTCTTC. Protein product: CASSLRVTGSWNEQFF. V usage is TRBV5-6 and J usage is TRBJ2-1, with D possibly TRBD2 on 5 matching bases. Germline V CDR1 and CDR2: SGHDT, YYEEEE. This CDR3 is built from 16 residues. V was shortened by 1 base and J by 7 bases, with 18 bases between the two germline ends.

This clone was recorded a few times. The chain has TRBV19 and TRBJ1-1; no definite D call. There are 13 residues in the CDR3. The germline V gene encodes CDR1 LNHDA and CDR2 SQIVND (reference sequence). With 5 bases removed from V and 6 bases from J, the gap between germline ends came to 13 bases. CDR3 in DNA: TGTGCCAGTAGTGGACGGGAGGAGGCTGAAGCTTTCTTT. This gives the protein CASSGREEAEAFF.

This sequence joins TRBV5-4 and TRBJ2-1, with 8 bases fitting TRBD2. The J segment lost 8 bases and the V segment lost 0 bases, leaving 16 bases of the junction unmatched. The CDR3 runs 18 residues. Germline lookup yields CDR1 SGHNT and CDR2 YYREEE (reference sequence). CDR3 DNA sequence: TGTGCCAGCAGCTTGGACGGATTAGCGGGGAAGAATGTCGATGAGCAGTTCTTC. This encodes CASSLDGLAGKNVDEQFF. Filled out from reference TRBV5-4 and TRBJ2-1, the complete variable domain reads ETGVTQSPTHLIKTRGQQVTLRCSSQSGHNTVSWYQQALGQGPQFIFQYYREEENGRGNFPPRFSGLQFPNYSSELNVNALELDDSALYLCASSLDGLAGKNVDEQFFGPGTRLTVL.

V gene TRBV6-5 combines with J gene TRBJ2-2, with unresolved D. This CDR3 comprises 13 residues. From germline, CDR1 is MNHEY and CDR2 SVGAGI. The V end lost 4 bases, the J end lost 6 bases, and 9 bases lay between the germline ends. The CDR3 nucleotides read TGTGCCAGCAGTTCCATTTTGTCCGGGGAGCTGTTTTTT. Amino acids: CASSSILSGELFF.

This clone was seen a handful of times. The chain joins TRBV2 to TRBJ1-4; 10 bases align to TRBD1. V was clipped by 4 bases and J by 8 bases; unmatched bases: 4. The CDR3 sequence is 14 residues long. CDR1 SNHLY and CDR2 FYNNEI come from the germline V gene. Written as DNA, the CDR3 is TGTGCCAGCAGTGGGGGGACAGGGGTCGAAAAACTGTTTTTT. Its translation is CASSGGTGVEKLFF.

The CDR3 protein is CASSPTSGGAGYNEQFF. For the CDR3, the DNA is TGTGCCAGCAGCCCGACTAGCGGGGGGGCTGGGTACAATGAGCAGTTCTTC. This chain joins TRBV5-4 and TRBJ2-1, with 14 bases matching TRBD2. The CDR3 length is 17 residues. V lost 4 bases and J lost 4; bases outside the gene matches: 7. Per the germline V gene, CDR1 is SGHNT and CDR2 is YYREEE (reference sequence).

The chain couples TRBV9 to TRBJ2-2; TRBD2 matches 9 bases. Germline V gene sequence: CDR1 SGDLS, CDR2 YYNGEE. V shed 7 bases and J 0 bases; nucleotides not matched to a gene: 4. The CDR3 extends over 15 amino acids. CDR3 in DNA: TGTGCCAGCGGTGGCGGGGGGGCGAACACCGGGGAGCTGTTTTTT. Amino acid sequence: CASGGGGANTGELFF. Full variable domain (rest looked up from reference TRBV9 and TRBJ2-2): DSGVTQTPKHLITATGQRVTLRCSPRSGDLSVYWYQQSLDQGLQFLIQYYNGEERAKGNILERFSAQQFPDLHSELNLSSLELGDSALYFCASGGGGANTGELFFGEGSRLTVL.

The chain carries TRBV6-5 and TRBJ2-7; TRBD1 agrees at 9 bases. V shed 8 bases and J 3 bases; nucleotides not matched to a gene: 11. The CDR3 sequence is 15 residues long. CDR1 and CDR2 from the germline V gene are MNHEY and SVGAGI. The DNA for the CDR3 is TGTGCCAGCTCGATAACGGGACAGGGTTTCTACGAGCAGTACTTC. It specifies CASSITGQGFYEQYF.

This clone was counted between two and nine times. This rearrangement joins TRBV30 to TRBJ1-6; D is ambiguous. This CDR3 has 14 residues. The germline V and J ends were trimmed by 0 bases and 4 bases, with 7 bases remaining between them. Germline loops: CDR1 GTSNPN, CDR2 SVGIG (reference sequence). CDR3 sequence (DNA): TGTGCCTGGAGTGTAGTGGAGTATAATTCACCCCTCCACTTT. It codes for CAWSVVEYNSPLHF. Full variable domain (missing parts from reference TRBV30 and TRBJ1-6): SQTIHQWPATLVQPVGSPLSLECTVEGTSNPNLYWYRQAAGRGLQLLFYSVGIGQISSEVPQNLSASRPQDRQFILSSKKLLLSDSGFYLCAWSVVEYNSPLHFGNGTRLTVT.

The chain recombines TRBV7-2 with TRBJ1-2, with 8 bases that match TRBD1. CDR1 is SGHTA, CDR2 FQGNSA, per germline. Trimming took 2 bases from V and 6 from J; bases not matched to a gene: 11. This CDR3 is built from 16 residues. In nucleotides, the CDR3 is TGTGCCAGCAGCTTAAGTTCCAGGGGGCGCGTAAATGGCTACACCTTC. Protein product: CASSLSSRGRVNGYTF.

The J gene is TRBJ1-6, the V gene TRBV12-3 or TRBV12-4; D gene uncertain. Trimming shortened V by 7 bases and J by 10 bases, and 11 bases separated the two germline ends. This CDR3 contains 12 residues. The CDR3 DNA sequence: TGTGCCAGCACCTCGTACGGGTCACCCCTCCACTTT. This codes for CASTSYGSPLHF.

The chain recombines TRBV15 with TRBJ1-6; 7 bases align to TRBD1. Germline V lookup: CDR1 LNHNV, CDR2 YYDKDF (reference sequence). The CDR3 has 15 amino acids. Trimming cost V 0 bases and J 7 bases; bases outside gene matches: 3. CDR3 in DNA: TGTGCCACCAGCAGAGATACACAGGGGAATTCACCCCTCCACTTT. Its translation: CATSRDTQGNSPLHF. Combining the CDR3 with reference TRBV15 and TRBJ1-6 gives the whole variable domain DAMVIQNPRYQVTQFGKPVTLSCSQTLNHNVMYWYQQKSSQAPKLLFHYYDKDFNNEADTPDNFQSRRPNTSFCFLDIRSPGLGDTAMYLCATSRDTQGNSPLHFGNGTRLTVT.

The CDR3 sequence is CASSRGGAYEQYF. In DNA form, the CDR3 reads TGTGCCAGCAGTCGAGGGGGCGCGTACGAGCAGTACTTC. The chain carries TRBV6-5 and TRBJ2-7; TRBD1 matches 7 bases. Trimming took 5 bases from V and 4 from J; bases not matched to a gene: 5. Germline values: CDR1 MNHEY, CDR2 SVGAGI. This CDR3 region has 13 residues.

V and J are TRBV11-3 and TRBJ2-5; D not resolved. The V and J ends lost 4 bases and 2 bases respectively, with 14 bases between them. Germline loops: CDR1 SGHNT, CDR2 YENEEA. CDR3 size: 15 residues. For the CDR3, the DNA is TGTGCCAGCAGCTCCACAAGAGGCGAGCAAGAGACCCAGTACTTC. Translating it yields CASSSTRGEQETQYF.

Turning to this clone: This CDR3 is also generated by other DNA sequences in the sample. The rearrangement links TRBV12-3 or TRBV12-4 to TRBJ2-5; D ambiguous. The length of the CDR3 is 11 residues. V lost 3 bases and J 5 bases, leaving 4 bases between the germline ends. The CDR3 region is CASSFRETQYF. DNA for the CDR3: TGTGCCAGCAGTTTTCGGGAGACCCAGTACTTC.

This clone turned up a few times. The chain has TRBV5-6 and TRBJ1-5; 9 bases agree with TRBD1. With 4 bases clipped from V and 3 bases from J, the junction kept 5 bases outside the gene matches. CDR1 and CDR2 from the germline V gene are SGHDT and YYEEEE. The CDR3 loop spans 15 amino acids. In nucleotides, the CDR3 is TGTGCCAGCAGCCGAAGGGACAGGGACAATCAGCCCCAGCATTTT. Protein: CASSRRDRDNQPQHF.

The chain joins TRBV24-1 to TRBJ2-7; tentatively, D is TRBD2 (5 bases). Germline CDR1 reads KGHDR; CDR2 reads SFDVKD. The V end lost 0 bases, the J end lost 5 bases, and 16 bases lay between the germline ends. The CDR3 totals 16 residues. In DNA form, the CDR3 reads TGTGCCACCAGTGATTTGGTATCCGGGATCGACAACGAGCAGTACTTC. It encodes CATSDLVSGIDNEQYF.

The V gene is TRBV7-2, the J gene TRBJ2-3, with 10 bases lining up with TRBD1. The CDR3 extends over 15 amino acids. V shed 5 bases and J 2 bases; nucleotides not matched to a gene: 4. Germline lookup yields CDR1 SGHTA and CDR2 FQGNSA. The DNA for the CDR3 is TGTGCCAGCAGCAAGGACAGGGGGTACACAGATACGCAGTATTTT. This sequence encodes CASSKDRGYTDTQYF.

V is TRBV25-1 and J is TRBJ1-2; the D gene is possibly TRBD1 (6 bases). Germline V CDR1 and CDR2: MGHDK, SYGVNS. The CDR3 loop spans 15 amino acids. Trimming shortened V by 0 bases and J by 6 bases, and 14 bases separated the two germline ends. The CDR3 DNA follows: TGTGCCAGCAGTGAATACGATCCAGGGGTGAATGGCTACACCTTC. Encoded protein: CASSEYDPGVNGYTF.

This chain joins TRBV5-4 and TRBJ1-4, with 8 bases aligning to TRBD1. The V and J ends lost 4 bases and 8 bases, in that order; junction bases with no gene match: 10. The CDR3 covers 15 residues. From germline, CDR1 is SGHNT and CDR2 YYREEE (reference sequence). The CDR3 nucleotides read TGTGCCAGCAGCAGACCTACAGGGGGGGAGGAAAAACTGTTTTTT. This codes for CASSRPTGGEEKLFF.

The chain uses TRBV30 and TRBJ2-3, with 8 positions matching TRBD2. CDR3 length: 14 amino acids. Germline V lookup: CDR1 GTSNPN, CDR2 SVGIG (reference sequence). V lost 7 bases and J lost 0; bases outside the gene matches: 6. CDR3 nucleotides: TGTGCCTCGAACGGGGGGGGGAGCACAGATACGCAGTATTTT. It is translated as CASNGGGSTDTQYF.